This TCR beta chain was identified in a study of shared clonotypes between healthy human individuals (dated by TCRdb to the early 2020s). At the level of the whole study: A couple of women and three men aged 18 to 49 years were included in the cohort. For each donor, CD4 naive and CD4 memory were each run on three plates, CD8 naive on two plates, and CD8 memory on one plate. To estimate repertoire size and how much clonotype sharing occurs between individuals, the study deeply sequenced the blood TCR repertoires of five healthy adults. To increase sequencing depth and limit assay-specific biases, TCR repertoire library preparation and sequencing were carried out by different laboratories using diverse techniques. Per donor, leukapheresis produced somewhere between about 0.94 and 9.5 billion PBMCs.

On this clone itself: No antigen is known for it. One base away there is no much larger clone; base qualities are not given.

Beyond this particular receptor, the publication reports: Higher generation probabilities were observed for clonotypes shared by all four sorted-subset donors than for non-shared clonotypes. Sampling was restricted to blood, and TCR repertoires in tissues likely differ from the TCR repertoires found in blood. Larger estimated clonotype richness was generally found for naive subsets than for memory subsets. Because the study included a small number of donors, the genetic and exposure-history diversity represented was limited. Incomplete sequencing was indicated by rarefaction of sorted-subset datasets, despite the large sequencing depth. Pairwise subsampling indicated that sequencing depth was expected to affect the degree of clonotype sharing among donors. When several donors were compared, the shared fraction of clonotypes was 5% to 6.5% for naive CD4, about 4% for naive CD8, 2% to 2.5% for memory CD4, and about 0.36% for memory CD8.

TCR CDR3 regions were amplified from genomic DNA by multiplex PCR using the deep immunoSEQ assay. Genomic DNA extracted from each cell subset was distributed evenly over all wells of several immunoSEQ 96-well plates, and each plate served as one replicate. For sorted subsets, 200 to 250 ng genomic DNA, equal to 30,000 or so T cell genomes, was loaded into each replicate PCR. The purified libraries were quantified using a Qubit 3.0 fluorometer, sized with a Bioanalyzer 2100, and then quantified again using the KAPA Library Quantification kit. Each immunoSEQ 96-well plate was sequenced on its own single-read 150-cycle Illumina NextSeq 550 flow cell. As for the authors' bioinformatics: Because the immunoSEQ output included only junctional sequences and no quality scores, the filtering could not be the same as the filtering used for full-length reads. To assign V/J genes and CDR3, sequences were annotated using PyIR, a Python wrapper for IgBLAST v1.9, with IMGT germline references. Reads with weak V/J assignments (E-value above 1e-6), missing CDR3, stop codons, out-of-frame junctions, or ambiguous translated residues were removed. V3J clonotypes were defined as sequences sharing an identical inferred V gene, J gene, and CDR3 amino acid sequence. Percentage overlap between repertoires was calculated by dividing the number of shared unique clonotypes by the size of the smaller repertoire. Three approaches were used to assess repertoire richness: RTK rarefaction, the Chao1 estimator, and Recon v2.1 estimates of unobserved clonotypes. For all TCRbeta clonotypes obtained by the gDNA method from a handful of donors, generation probabilities were computed with OLGA. TCRdb took this table from immuneACCESS and kept in-frame rearrangements with V and J called. Such tables lack part of the clones; where checked against another copy, unresolved V genes explain under half of the gap, and the rest is unexplained. For V, J and clone size, that table is used; D and trimming come from the DNA. Here the sample has about 320,000 clones; about nine tenths occur a single time. The leading ten clones occupy roughly 16% of the sample.

The CDR3 goes from the cysteine to the phenylalanine over 14 residues. The DNA shown is the 42-base CDR3, in frame from base 1. Cut back by 9 bases and 1 base, the V and J ends lie 12 bases apart. CDR1 and CDR2 (MGHRA, YSYEKL) derive from the germline V gene. The donors were healthy, HIV-negative adults who had no recently reported acute infections or vaccinations. Only Caucasian adults living in Nashville, Tennessee, USA were represented among the donors. The CD8 memory samples were a combination of magnetically selected CD45RO+ cells and CCR7-negative CD45RA+ effector memory (TemRA) cells. After blood collection by leukapheresis, PBMCs were isolated using Ficoll-Histopaque density gradient centrifugation and then cryopreserved in the vapor phase of liquid nitrogen. Analytical flow cytometry was used to check the purity and quantity of each magnetically sorted T cell population. Genomic DNA was isolated from every sorted fraction and measured by UV absorbance on a Nanodrop 2000c.

The origin of this receptor is a man younger than 35 in good health. The sample was memory CD8+ T cells sorted from blood. This specimen's cell subset or site label, interpreted: CD45RO+ cells pooled with CCR7-negative TemRA cells. This chain joins TRBV4-1 to TRBJ2-2; 6 matching bases give a weak D call of TRBD1. The nucleotides are TGCGCCAGTAAATCGACAGGGAACACCGGGGAGCTGTTTTTT. Its protein reads: CASKSTGNTGELFF.